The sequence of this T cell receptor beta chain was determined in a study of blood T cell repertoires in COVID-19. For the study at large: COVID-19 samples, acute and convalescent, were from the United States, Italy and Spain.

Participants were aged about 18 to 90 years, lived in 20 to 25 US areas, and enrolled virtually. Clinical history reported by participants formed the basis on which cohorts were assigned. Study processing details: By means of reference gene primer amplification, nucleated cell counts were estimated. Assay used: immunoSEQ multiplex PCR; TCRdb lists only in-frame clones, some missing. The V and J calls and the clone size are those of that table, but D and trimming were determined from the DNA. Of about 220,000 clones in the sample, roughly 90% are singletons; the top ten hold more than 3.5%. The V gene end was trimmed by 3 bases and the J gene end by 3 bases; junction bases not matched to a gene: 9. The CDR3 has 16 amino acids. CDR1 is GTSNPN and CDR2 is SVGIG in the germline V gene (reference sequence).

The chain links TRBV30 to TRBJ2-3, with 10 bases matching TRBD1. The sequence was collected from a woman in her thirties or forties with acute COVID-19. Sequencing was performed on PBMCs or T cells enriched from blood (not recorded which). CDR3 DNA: TGTGCCTGGAGCAGACCTCCGGGACAGGGGACAGATACGCAGTATTTT. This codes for CAWSRPPGQGTDTQYF. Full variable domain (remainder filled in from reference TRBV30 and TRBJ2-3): SQTIHQWPATLVQPVGSPLSLECTVEGTSNPNLYWYRQAAGRGLQLLFYSVGIGQISSEVPQNLSASRPQDRQFILSSKKLLLSDSGFYLCAWSRPPGQGTDTQYFGPGTRLTVL.